The 5 T cell receptor beta chains below come from one sample, sequenced in a study of regulatory T cells in long-lasting Graves disease. The time point is: newly diagnosed GD, antithyroid drugs for less than 3 months. The TCR library was made from RNA that had been extracted from PBMCs in TRIzol. Arm-PCR of CDR3 regions and iRepertoire HTBI primers were the basis on which TCR beta libraries were built. TCRdb recomputed calls from the multiplex PCR reads with MiXCR, one row per CDR3 protein. The data hold around 470,000 distinct CDR3 sequences, with roughly 15% observed a single time. These data also formed part of another study, on T cells in Graves' hyperthyroidism and ophthalmopathy.

The input for sequencing was peripheral blood mononuclear cells (PBMCs), taken at new diagnosis, from a patient treated with antithyroid drugs. Receptor source: a woman aged 50 to 60 with Graves disease.

In this sample, this clonotype turned up a few times. An end of the junction does not agree with germline; a read error may underlie this. The CDR3 spells CASMAVSGRAEDMQYF. The CDR3 DNA reads as TGCGCCAGCATGGCCGTGAGCGGGAGGGCCGAAGATATGCAGTATTTT. The gene calls are TRBV10-1 and TRBJ2-3, with 10 bases identical to TRBD2. The CDR3 loop spans 16 amino acids. The germline gives CDR1 WNHNN, CDR2 SYGVQD (reference sequence).

V gene TRBV18 combines with J gene TRBJ2-4; TRBD2 aligns across 9 bases. CDR1 KGHSH and CDR2 LQKENI come from the germline V gene. After removal of 2 bases from V and 6 bases from J, the junction contained 8 bases not matched to a gene. The CDR3 has 16 amino acids. The CDR3 bases are TGTGCCAGCTCACCAGCGACTAGCGGATATGTAAACATTCAGTACTTC. Translation gives CASSPATSGYVNIQYF.

The sample holds many counts of this clonotype. V usage is TRBV18 and J usage is TRBJ1-4, with 9 positions matching TRBD1. The trim removed 2 bases at V and 6 bases at J, leaving 4 bases unmatched. Germline V gene sequence: CDR1 KGHSH, CDR2 LQKENI. This CDR3 spans 15 amino acids. Here the CDR3 reads CASSPVGTGYEKLFF. The CDR3 DNA sequence: TGTGCCAGCTCACCAGTTGGGACAGGGTATGAAAAACTGTTTTTT.

This clonotype was detected only a few times. No conserved phenylalanine or tryptophan is present at the end of the CDR3, so a read error is the likely explanation. The chain has TRBV28 and TRBJ1-2; D might be TRBD1 (5 bases). From germline, CDR1 is MDHEN and CDR2 SYDVKM. The CDR3 loop spans 11 amino acids. V lost 7 bases and J 8 bases, leaving 11 bases between the germline ends. This CDR3 is CASIQGRGYTL. CDR3 sequence (DNA): TGTGCCAGCATCCAGGGCCGCGGCTACACCCTC.

This clonotype has more than one count but fewer than ten. J is TRBJ2-6 and V is TRBV5-4; a weak D match, TRBD2 (6 bases). Looked up from germline, CDR1 is SGHNT and CDR2 is YYREEE (reference sequence). The CDR3 is 17 residues long. V lost 7 bases and J 0 bases, leaving 17 bases between the germline ends. The CDR3 loop reads CASSAYAGHSGANVLTF. The CDR3 DNA follows: TGTGCCAGCTCAGCTTACGCGGGGCACTCTGGGGCCAACGTCCTGACTTTC.